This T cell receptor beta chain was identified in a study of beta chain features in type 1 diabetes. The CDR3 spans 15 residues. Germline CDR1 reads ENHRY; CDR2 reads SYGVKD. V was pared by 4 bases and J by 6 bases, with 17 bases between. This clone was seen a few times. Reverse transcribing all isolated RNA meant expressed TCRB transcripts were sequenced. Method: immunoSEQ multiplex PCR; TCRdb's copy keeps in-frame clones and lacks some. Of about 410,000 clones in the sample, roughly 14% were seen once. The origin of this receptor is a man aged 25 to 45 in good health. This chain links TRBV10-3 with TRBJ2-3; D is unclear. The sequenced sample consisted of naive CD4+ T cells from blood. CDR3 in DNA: TGTGCCATCAGTGGTGACTCCCCTTACGCCGATACGCAGTATTTT. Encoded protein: CAISGDSPYADTQYF.